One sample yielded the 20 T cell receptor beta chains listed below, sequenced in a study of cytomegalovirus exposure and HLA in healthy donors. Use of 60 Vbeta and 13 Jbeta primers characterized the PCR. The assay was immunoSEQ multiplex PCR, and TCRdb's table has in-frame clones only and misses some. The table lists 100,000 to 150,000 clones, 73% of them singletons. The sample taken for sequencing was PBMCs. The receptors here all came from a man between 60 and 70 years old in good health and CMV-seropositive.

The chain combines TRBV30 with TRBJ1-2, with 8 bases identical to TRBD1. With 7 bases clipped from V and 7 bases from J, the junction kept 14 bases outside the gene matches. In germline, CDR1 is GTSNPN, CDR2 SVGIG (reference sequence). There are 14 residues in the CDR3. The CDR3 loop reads CALNPDRARSGYTF. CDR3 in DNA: TGTGCCTTAAACCCGGACAGGGCCCGGAGTGGCTACACCTTC.

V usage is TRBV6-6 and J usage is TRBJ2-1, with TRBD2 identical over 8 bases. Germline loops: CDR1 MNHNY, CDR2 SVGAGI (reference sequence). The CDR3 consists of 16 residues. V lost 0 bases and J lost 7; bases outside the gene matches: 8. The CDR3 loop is CASSYSSRGGPNEQFF. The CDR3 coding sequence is TGTGCCAGCAGTTACTCGAGTCGGGGGGGACCGAATGAGCAGTTCTTC.

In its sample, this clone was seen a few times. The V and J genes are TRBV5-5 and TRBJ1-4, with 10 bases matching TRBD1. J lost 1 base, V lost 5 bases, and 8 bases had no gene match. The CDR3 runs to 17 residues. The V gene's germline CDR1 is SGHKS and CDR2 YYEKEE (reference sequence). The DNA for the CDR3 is TGTGCCAGCAGTTACCGGACAGGGGGGGAAACTAATGAAAAACTGTTTTTT. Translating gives CASSYRTGGETNEKLFF.

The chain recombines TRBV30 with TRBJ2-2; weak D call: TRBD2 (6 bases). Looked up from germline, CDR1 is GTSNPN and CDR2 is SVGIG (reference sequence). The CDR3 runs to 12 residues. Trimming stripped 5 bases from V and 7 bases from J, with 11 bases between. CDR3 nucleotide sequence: TGTGCCTGGTATAGGGGAGGCGGGGAGCTGTTTTTT. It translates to CAWYRGGGELFF.

In nucleotides, the CDR3 is TGTGCCAGCAGCGTAGGGATCGCTAGCGGGGGCCACAATGAGCAGTTCTTC. Its protein is CASSVGIASGGHNEQFF. This sequence joins TRBV9 and TRBJ2-1; 10 bases match TRBD2. The ends lost 0 bases at V and 5 bases at J; junction bases unmatched: 8. The CDR3 is 17 residues long. The germline V gene has CDR1 SGDLS and CDR2 YYNGEE.

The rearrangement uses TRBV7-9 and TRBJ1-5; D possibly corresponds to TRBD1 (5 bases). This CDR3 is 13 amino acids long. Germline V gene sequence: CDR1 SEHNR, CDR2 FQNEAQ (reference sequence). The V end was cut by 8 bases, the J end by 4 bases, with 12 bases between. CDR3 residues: CASQKTENQPQHF. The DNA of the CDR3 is TGTGCCAGCCAAAAGACAGAAAATCAGCCCCAGCATTTT.

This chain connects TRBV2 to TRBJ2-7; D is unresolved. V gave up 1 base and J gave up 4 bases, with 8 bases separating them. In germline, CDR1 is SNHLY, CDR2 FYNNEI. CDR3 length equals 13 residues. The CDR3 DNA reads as TGTGCCAGCAGTGAAGGGGCCGCGTACGAGCAGTACTTC. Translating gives CASSEGAAYEQYF.

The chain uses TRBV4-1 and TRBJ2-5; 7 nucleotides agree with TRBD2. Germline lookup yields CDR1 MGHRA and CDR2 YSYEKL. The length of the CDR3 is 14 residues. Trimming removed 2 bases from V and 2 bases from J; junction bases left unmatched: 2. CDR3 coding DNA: TGCGCCAGCAGCCAAAGCGGGGCTCAAGAGACCCAGTACTTC. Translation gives CASSQSGAQETQYF.

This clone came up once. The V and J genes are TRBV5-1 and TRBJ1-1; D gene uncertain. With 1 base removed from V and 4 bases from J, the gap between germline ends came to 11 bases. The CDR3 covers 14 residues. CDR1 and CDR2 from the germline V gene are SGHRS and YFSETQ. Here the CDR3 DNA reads TGCGCCAGCAGCTTGCAGCCGGAGGGCACTGAAGCTTTCTTT. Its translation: CASSLQPEGTEAFF.

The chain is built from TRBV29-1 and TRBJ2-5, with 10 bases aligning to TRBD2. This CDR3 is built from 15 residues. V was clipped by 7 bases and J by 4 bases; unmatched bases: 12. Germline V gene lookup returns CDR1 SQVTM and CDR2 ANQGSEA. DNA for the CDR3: TGCAGCGCCCTGCGTCGATTAGCGGGGGGAGAGACCCAGTACTTC. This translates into CSALRRLAGGETQYF. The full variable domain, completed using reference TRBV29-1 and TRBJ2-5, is SAVISQKPSRDICQRGTSLTIQCQVDSQVTMMFWYRQQPGQSLTLIATANQGSEATYESGFVIDKFPISRPNLTFSTLTVSNMSPEDSSIYLCSALRRLAGGETQYFGPGTRLLVL.

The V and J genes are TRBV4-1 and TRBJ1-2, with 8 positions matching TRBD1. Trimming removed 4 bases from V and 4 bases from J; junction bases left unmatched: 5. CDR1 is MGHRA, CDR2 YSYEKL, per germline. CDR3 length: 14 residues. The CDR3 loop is CASSLSGQGYGYTF. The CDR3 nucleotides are TGCGCCAGCAGCCTATCCGGACAGGGCTATGGCTACACCTTC.

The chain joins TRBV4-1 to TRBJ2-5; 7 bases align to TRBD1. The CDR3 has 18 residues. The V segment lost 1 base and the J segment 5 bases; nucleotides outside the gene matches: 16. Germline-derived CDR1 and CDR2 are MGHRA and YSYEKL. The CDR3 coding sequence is TGCGCCAGCAGCCAAGCCCCTGCGGACAGGAGTCTGGTGGAGACCCAGTACTTC. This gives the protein CASSQAPADRSLVETQYF.

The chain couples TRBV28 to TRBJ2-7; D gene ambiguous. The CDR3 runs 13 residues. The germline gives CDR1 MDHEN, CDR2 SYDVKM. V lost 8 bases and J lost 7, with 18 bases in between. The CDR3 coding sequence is TGTGCCAGCCTACACCCAGCAGGTCGAGAGCAGTACTTC. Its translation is CASLHPAGREQYF.

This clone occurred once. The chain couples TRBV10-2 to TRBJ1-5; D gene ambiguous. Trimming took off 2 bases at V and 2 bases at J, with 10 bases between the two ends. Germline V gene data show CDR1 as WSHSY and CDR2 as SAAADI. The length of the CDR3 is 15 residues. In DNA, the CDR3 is TGCGCCAGCAGTGAGAACAGCCCCGGCAATCAGCCCCAGCATTTT. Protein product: CASSENSPGNQPQHF.

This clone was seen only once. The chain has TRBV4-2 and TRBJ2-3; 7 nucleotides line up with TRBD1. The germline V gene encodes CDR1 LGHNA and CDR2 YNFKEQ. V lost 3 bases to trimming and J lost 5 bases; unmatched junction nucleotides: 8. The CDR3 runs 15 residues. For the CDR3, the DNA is TGTGCCAGCAGCCAGACAAGGGGGCGCGGAGATACGCAGTATTTT. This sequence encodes CASSQTRGRGDTQYF.

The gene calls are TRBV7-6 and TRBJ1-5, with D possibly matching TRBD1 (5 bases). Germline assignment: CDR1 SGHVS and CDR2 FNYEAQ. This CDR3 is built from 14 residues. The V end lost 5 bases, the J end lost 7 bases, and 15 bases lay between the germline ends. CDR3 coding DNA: TGTGCCAGCAGCGCAGAGGTCAGGGCGCAGCCCCAGCATTTT. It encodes CASSAEVRAQPQHF.

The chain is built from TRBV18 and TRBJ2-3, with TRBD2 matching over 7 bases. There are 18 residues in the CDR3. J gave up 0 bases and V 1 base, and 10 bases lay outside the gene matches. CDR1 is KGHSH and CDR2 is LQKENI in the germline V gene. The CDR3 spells CASSPLEGAGISTDTQYF. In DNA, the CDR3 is TGTGCCAGCTCACCACTCGAGGGAGCGGGGATTAGCACAGATACGCAGTATTTT.

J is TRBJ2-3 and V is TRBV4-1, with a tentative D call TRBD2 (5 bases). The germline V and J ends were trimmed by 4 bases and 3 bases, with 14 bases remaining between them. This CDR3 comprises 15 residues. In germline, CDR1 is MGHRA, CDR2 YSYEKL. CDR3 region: CASSPFILGTDTQYF. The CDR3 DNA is TGCGCCAGCAGCCCGTTTATACTAGGAACAGATACGCAGTATTTT.

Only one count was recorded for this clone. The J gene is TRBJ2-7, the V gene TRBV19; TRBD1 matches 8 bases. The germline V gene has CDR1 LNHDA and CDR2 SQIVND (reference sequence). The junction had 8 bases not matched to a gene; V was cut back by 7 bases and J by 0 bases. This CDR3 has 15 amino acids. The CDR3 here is CASTPGQGVSYEQYF. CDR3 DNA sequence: TGTGCCAGTACCCCTGGACAGGGCGTCTCCTACGAGCAGTACTTC.

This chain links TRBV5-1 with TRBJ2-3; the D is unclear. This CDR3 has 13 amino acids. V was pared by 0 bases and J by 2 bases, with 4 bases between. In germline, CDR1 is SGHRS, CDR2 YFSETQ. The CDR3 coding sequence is TGCGCCAGCAGCTTGGATTACACAGATACGCAGTATTTT. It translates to CASSLDYTDTQYF.